This entry concerns a single TCR beta chain. Assay used: immunoSEQ multiplex PCR; TCRdb lists only in-frame clones, some missing. Of around 100,000 clones detected, 75% to 90% appear once; the ten largest clones hold under 10%. The CDR3 totals 16 residues. The germline V gene encodes CDR1 MNHEY and CDR2 SMNVEV (reference sequence). V was clipped by 3 bases and J by 3 bases; unmatched bases: 9. This specimen belongs to a study of control samples from healthy donors and cancer patients. Sequencing used blood. The rearrangement links TRBV27 to TRBJ2-3, with TRBD1 identical over 7 bases. The sequence derives from a young man in good health. Here the CDR3 reads CASSLRKTGTTDTQYF. The CDR3 DNA reads TGTGCCAGCAGTTTGAGGAAGACAGGGACGACAGATACGCAGTATTTT.